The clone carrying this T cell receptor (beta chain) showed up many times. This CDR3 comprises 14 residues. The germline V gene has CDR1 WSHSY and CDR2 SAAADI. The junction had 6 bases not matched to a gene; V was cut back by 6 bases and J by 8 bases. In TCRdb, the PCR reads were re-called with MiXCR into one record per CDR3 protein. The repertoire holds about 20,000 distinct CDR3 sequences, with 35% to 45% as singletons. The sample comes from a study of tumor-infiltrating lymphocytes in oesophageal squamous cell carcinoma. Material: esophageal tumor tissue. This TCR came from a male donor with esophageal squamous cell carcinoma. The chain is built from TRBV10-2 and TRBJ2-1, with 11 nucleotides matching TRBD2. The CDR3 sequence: CASRVAGGEDEQFF. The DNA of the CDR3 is TGCGCCAGCAGGGTAGCGGGAGGGGAGGATGAGCAGTTCTTC.